The TCR beta chain described here comes from a study of metastatic and nonmetastatic thyroid tumors. Study-level points and caveats: Malignant tumors reportedly showed significantly higher TCR beta diversity than benign nodules in both blood and tumor.

TCRdb reprocessed the PCR reads using MiXCR. Of tens of thousands of clones in the sample, 14% to 15% were seen once. The CDR3 consists of 19 residues. V was clipped by 6 bases and J by 0 bases; unmatched bases: 13. The germline V gene has CDR1 WNHNN and CDR2 SYGVQD (reference sequence). Patients were all untreated before their thyroid surgery. This clone was counted only a few times. Its antigen is unknown. The final CDR3 position lacks the conserved phenylalanine or tryptophan, pointing to a likely read error. Sequenced material: blood. The genes are TRBV10-1 and TRBJ2-6, with TRBD2 matching over 8 bases. This receptor was obtained from a female donor with papillary thyroid cancer or a benign thyroid nodule (not recorded which). Some clones in this sample may be carry-over from other donors' samples. CDR3 loop: CASRGFLSGGASGANVLTL. CDR3 nucleotide sequence: TGCGCCAGCAGGGGCTTCCTATCGGGAGGGGCCTCTGGGGCCAACGTCCTGACTCTC.